One and the same sample provided the 8 T cell receptor beta chains below, sequenced in a study of blood T cell repertoires in COVID-19. Sequencing was performed with immunoSEQ multiplex PCR; in TCRdb, only in-frame clones are kept and a portion is missing. The sample lists fewer than 250,000 clones, roughly four fifths occurring once. The sequencing input was peripheral blood. These receptors were taken from a man in his forties or fifties with acute or convalescent COVID-19.

This clone was found once. The V call is TRBV28, the J call TRBJ2-2; 7 bases agree with TRBD1. Germline values: CDR1 MDHEN, CDR2 SYDVKM. Trimming cost V 5 bases and J 7 bases; bases outside gene matches: 10. The length of the CDR3 is 15 residues. The chain's CDR3 is CASSPRKGAGGELFF. In DNA, the CDR3 is TGTGCCAGCAGTCCCCGAAAGGGGGCGGGCGGGGAGCTGTTTTTT.

The V call is TRBV11-1, the J call TRBJ1-1; no firm D call. The ends were cut back, 4 bases at V and 1 base at J, with 7 bases in the middle. The CDR3 totals 13 residues. Germline lookup yields CDR1 SGHAT and CDR2 FQDESV (reference sequence). This CDR3 is CASSSRPNTEAFF. CDR3 sequence (DNA): TGTGCCAGCAGCTCCAGGCCGAACACTGAAGCTTTCTTT. The full variable domain, in which reference TRBV11-1 and TRBJ1-1 provide the parts outside the CDR3, is EAEVAQSPRYKITEKSQAVAFWCDPISGHATLYWYRQILGQGPELLVQFQDESVVDDSQLPKDRFSAERLKGVDSTLKIQPAELGDSAMYLCASSSRPNTEAFFGQGTRLTVV.

The chain is built from TRBV28 and TRBJ2-6; 7 bases match TRBD1. There are 14 residues in the CDR3. Germline CDR1 is MDHEN and CDR2 is SYDVKM. For the CDR3, the DNA is TGTGCGACCATCAGGGGGTCTGGGGCCAACGTCCTGACTTTC. Amino acid sequence: CATIRGSGANVLTF.

V usage is TRBV15 and J usage is TRBJ1-4; 7 bases match TRBD1. Germline V gene data show CDR1 as LNHNV and CDR2 as YYDKDF (reference sequence). The length of the CDR3 is 15 residues. The ends lost 5 bases at V and 5 bases at J; junction bases unmatched: 8. In nucleotides, the CDR3 is TGTGCCACCAGCTACTACAGGGGAGAAAATGAAAAACTGTTTTTT. Translating it yields CATSYYRGENEKLFF.

This chain connects TRBV25-1 to TRBJ2-2, with D hard to call. The CDR3 consists of 16 residues. Trimming cost V 4 bases and J 5 bases, with 17 bases left between them. Germline CDR1 MGHDK, CDR2 SYGVNS. DNA for the CDR3: TGTGCCAGCAGTGGGCGCGTAGCCGGAAGGACCGGGGAGCTGTTTTTT. This codes for CASSGRVAGRTGELFF.

This chain connects TRBV5-1 to TRBJ2-7; maybe TRBD1 (5 bases). V shed 4 bases and J shed 4 bases, with 21 bases lying between them. Germline CDR1 reads SGHRS; CDR2 reads YFSETQ. The CDR3 is made up of 16 amino acids. CDR3 loop: CASSLSGFPFGYEQYF. The CDR3 nucleotides read TGCGCCAGCAGCCTATCAGGGTTCCCTTTTGGATACGAGCAGTACTTC.

This sequence joins TRBV28 and TRBJ2-5; 10 bases agree with TRBD2. V trimming: 3 bases; J trimming: 9 bases; junction bases outside the gene matches: 7. The CDR3 is 14 amino acids. From germline, CDR1 is MDHEN and CDR2 SYDVKM. The CDR3 protein is CASSFSSGRGPQYF. As DNA, the CDR3 is TGTGCCAGCAGTTTCTCGAGCGGGAGGGGGCCCCAGTACTTC.

The genes are TRBV25-1 and TRBJ1-6; no firm D call. Germline values: CDR1 MGHDK, CDR2 SYGVNS. Trimming shortened V by 0 bases and J by 0 bases, and 6 bases separated the two germline ends. This CDR3 spans 16 amino acids. CDR3 in amino acids: CASSEYPDSYNSPLHF. The CDR3 coding sequence is TGTGCCAGCAGTGAATATCCAGACTCCTATAATTCACCCCTCCACTTT.